This TCR beta chain was recorded in a study of a mutant IDH1 vaccine in newly diagnosed glioma. Of note for this clone: Antigen: not known. At one end the junction does not follow the germline gene, possibly because of a read error.

The germline gives CDR1 MNHNY, CDR2 SVGAGI (reference sequence). The CDR3 runs to 15 residues. Time point of the sample: week 5, during vaccination. A single vaccine dose contained 300 ug of mutant IDH1 20-mer peptide, and topical imiquimod was used with it. The repertoire was sequenced with immunoSEQ multiplex PCR; TCRdb's copy has only in-frame clones and lacks some. The repertoire has about 60,000 clones, about 80% of them found once; the top ten carry 6.5% to 9%. This receptor was obtained from a woman aged 50 to 60 with glioma. The sample was PBMCs, taken from a glioma patient whose treatment included an IDH1 peptide vaccine. The rearrangement links TRBV6-6 to TRBJ2-3; TRBD1 matches at 8 bases. The CDR3 region is CASRYRGSSTDTQYF. CDR3 DNA sequence: TGTGCCAGCCGTTACAGGGGGTCGAGCACAGATACGCAGTATTTT.